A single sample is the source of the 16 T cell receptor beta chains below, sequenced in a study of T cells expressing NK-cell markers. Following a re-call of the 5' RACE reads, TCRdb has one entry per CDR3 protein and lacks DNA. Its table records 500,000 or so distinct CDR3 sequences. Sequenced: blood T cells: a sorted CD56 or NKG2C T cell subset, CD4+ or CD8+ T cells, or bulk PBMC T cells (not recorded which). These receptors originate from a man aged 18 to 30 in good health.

CDR3 in amino acids: CASSYPPEGDGELFF. The J gene is TRBJ2-2, the V gene TRBV6-5; TCRdb picks TRBD1, but there is no DNA to check that call. CDR1 and CDR2 (germline): MNHEY, SVGAGI. The CDR3 extends over 15 amino acids.

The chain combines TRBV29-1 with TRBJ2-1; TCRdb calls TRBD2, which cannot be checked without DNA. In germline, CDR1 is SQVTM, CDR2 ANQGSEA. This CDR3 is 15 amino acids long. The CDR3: CSVPTEGLGWNEQFF.

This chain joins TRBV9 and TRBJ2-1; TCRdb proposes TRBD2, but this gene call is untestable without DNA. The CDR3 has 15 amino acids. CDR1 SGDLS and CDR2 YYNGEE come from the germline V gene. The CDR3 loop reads CASSALVGMWHEQFF.

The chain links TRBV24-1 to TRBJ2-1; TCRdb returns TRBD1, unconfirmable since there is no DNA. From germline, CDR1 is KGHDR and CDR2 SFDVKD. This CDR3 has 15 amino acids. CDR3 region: CATSDPTGHPNEQFF.

CDR3 in amino acids: CASSLSGSSYNSPLHF. The chain has TRBV6-5 and TRBJ1-6. From germline, CDR1 is MNHEY and CDR2 SVGAGI. The CDR3 loop spans 16 amino acids.

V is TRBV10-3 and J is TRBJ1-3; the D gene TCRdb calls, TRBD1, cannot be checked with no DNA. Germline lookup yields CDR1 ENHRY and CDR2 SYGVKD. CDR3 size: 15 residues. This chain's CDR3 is CAISERTGSGNTIYF.

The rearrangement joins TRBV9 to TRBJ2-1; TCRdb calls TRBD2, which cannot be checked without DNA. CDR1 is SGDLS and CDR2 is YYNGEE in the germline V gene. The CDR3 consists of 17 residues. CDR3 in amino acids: CASSVARRAGSHNEQFF.

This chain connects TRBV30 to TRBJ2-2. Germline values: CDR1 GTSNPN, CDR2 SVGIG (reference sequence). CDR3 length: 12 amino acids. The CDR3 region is CAWSVLTGELFF.

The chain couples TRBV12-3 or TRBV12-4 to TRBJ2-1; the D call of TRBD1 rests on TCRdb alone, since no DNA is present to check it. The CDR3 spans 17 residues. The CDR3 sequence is CASSLGGGRRSYNEQFF.

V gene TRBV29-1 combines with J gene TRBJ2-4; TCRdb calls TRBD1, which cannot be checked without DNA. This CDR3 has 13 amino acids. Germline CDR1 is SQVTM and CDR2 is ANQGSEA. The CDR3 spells CSVAGQGFDIQYF.

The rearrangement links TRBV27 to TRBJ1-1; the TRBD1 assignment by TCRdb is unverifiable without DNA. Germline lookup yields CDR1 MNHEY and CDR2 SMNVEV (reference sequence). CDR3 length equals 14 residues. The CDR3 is CASSLDRFNTEAFF.

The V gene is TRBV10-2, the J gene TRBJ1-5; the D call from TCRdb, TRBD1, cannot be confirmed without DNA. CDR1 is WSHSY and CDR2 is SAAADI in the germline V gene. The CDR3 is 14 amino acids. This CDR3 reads CASSGQGDRQPQHF.

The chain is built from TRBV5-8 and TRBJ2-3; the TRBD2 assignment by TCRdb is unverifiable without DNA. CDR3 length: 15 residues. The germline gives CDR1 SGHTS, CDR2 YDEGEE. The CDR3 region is CASTLLAANTDTQYF.

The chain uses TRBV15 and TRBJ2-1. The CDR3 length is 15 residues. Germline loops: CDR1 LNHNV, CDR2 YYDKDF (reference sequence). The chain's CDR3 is CATSRERVSYNEQFF.

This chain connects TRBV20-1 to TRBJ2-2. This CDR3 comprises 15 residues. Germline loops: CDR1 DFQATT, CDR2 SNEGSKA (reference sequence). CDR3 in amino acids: CSASRGFANTGELFF.

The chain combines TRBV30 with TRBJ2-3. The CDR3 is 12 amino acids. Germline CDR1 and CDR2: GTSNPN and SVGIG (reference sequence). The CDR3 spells CAWRTSTDTQYF. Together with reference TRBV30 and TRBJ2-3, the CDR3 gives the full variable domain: SQTIHQWPATLVQPVGSPLSLECTVEGTSNPNLYWYRQAAGRGLQLLFYSVGIGQISSEVPQNLSASRPQDRQFILSSKKLLLSDSGFYLCAWRTSTDTQYFGPGTRLTVL.